These 7 T cell receptor beta chains were all obtained from the same sample, sequenced in a study of shared clonotypes between healthy human individuals. Data came from immunoSEQ multiplex PCR; TCRdb stores just in-frame clones and leaves some out. The sample shows around 1.1 million clones, roughly 80% of them seen only once. Material: memory CD4+ T cells from PBMCs. Specified subset: CD45RA-negative fraction. The receptors derive from a man in his late teens or twenties in good health. Some clones in this sample may be carry-over from other donors' samples.

J is TRBJ2-6 and V is TRBV9; TRBD1 matches at 10 bases. V lost 4 bases, J lost 0 bases, and 7 bases stayed unmatched. The CDR3 is made up of 18 amino acids. Germline CDR1 SGDLS, CDR2 YYNGEE. The CDR3 DNA reads as TGTGCCAGCAGCCGCGGGGACAGGGGTTCCTCTGGGGCCAACGTCCTGACTTTC. Its protein is CASSRGDRGSSGANVLTF.

The CDR3 sequence is CASSQTGASPYEQYF. CDR3 sequence (DNA): TGCGCCAGCAGCCAAACCGGCGCTAGCCCTTACGAGCAGTACTTC. The chain links TRBV4-1 to TRBJ2-7, with a tentative D call TRBD2 (5 bases). The CDR3 has 15 amino acids. V was pared by 2 bases and J by 4 bases, with 15 bases between. Germline loops: CDR1 MGHRA, CDR2 YSYEKL.

The chain employs TRBV29-1 and TRBJ1-1; 9 bases align to TRBD1. V gave up 7 bases and J gave up 11 bases; unmatched junction bases: 8. Germline V gene lookup returns CDR1 SQVTM and CDR2 ANQGSEA. The CDR3 spans 11 residues. In nucleotides, the CDR3 is TGCAGCGCCAAAGGGACAGGGAGGGCTTTCTTT. Translated, it gives CSAKGTGRAFF.

V gene TRBV7-3 combines with J gene TRBJ2-7; 7 bases are a match to TRBD2. The trim removed 2 bases at V and 2 bases at J, leaving 6 bases unmatched. CDR1 and CDR2 (germline): SGHTA, FQGTGA. This CDR3 region has 15 residues. The CDR3, as DNA: TGTGCCAGCAGCTTATCGGGCGGGAGCCCCTACGAGCAGTACTTC. This codes for CASSLSGGSPYEQYF.

A remark on this clone: One end of the junction is discordant with germline, which a read error may explain. The chain joins TRBV19 to TRBJ1-2; TRBD1 is a possible D gene (5 bases). Germline values: CDR1 LNHDA, CDR2 SQIVND (reference sequence). The CDR3 consists of 14 residues. This CDR3 reads CASSRGLNLYGYTF. The CDR3 DNA is TGTGCCAGCAGTAGGGGTCTCAATCTCTATGGCTACACCTTC.

In nucleotides, the CDR3 is TGTGCCAGCAGCCTCCCGGAACAGCGTAATCAGCCCCAGCATTTT. Amino acid sequence: CASSLPEQRNQPQHF. The chain couples TRBV28 to TRBJ1-5; no definite D call. The V gene lost 6 bases and the J gene lost 4 bases, with 16 bases spanning the gap. Germline CDR1 reads MDHEN; CDR2 reads SYDVKM. The CDR3 consists of 15 residues.

This clone has a handful of counts. V usage is TRBV28 and J usage is TRBJ2-5, with D possibly matching TRBD2 (5 bases). Germline V gene lookup returns CDR1 MDHEN and CDR2 SYDVKM. The CDR3 extends over 18 amino acids. The V gene lost 1 base and the J gene lost 3 bases, with 21 bases spanning the gap. CDR3 sequence reads: CASSLFPAASGREETQYF. The CDR3 nucleotides read TGTGCCAGCAGTTTATTCCCCGCGGCGAGCGGAAGAGAAGAGACCCAGTACTTC. Together with reference TRBV28 and TRBJ2-5, the CDR3 gives the full variable domain: DVKVTQSSRYLVKRTGEKVFLECVQDMDHENMFWYRQDPGLGLRLIYFSYDVKMKEKGDIPEGYSVSREKKERFSLILESASTNQTSMYLCASSLFPAASGREETQYFGPGTRLLVL.